Below, 27 T cell receptor beta chains from the same sample are listed, as sequenced in a study of control samples from healthy donors and cancer patients (TCRdb year 2020). Library method: the immunoSEQ multiplex PCR assay. What TCRdb holds here is the immuneACCESS table cut down to in-frame rearrangements. Part of the clones is not present; checked against another copy, under half of the missing clones reflect an unresolved V gene, and the others are unexplained. This sample is represented by about 160,000 clones; roughly 94% of them were singletons. The ten largest clones represent about 14% of the sample. The source material was PBMCs. The receptors were sampled from a man between 60 and 75 years old with colorectal cancer.

The chain has TRBV5-8 and TRBJ1-2; 8 nucleotides match TRBD1. The junction had 5 bases not matched to a gene; V was cut back by 0 bases and J by 7 bases. The CDR3 extends over 14 amino acids. The germline V gene has CDR1 SGHTS and CDR2 YDEGEE. CDR3 DNA: TGTGCCAGCAGCTTGGTCCAGGGGGCGCCTGGCTACACCTTC. Amino acids: CASSLVQGAPGYTF.

The V gene is TRBV4-2, the J gene TRBJ1-2; D is uncertain. CDR3 length: 15 amino acids. The V gene lost 1 base and the J gene lost 2 bases, with 11 bases spanning the gap. Germline CDR1 LGHNA, CDR2 YNFKEQ. This chain's CDR3 is CASSQVGGGNYGYTF. The CDR3 DNA reads TGTGCCAGCAGCCAAGTCGGCGGAGGGAACTATGGCTACACCTTC.

This clone is a singleton in its sample. The junction and the germline gene differ at one end; a read error may be behind it. The V gene is TRBV9, the J gene TRBJ1-2; 7 bases map to TRBD1. The CDR3 runs 13 residues. Germline assignment: CDR1 SGDLS and CDR2 YYNGEE. The CDR3: CASSDPTGYGYTF. CDR3 DNA: TGTGCCAGCAGCGACCCGACAGGGTATGGTTACACCTTC.

CDR3 amino acids: CASSVALLTQGGYTF. The CDR3 bases are TGTGCCAGCAGCGTAGCTTTGCTCACTCAGGGAGGCTACACCTTC. The gene calls are TRBV9 and TRBJ1-2; a weak D match, TRBD1 (5 bases). The CDR3 consists of 15 residues. V was trimmed by 0 bases and J by 8 bases, leaving 17 bases between them. Germline CDR1 SGDLS, CDR2 YYNGEE.

J is TRBJ2-2 and V is TRBV6-2 or TRBV6-3; D may match TRBD1 or TRBD2 (5 bases each). From germline, CDR1 is MNHEY and CDR2 SVGEGT. This CDR3 region has 17 residues. V was clipped by 4 bases and J by 4 bases, with 19 bases between them. The CDR3 DNA reads as TGTGCCAGCAGTTTAAGGGAGACGGGGCGAGGCACCGGGGAGCTGTTTTTT. Residues: CASSLRETGRGTGELFF.

The chain recombines TRBV10-3 with TRBJ2-6, with D perhaps given as TRBD1 or TRBD2 (6 bases each). In germline, CDR1 is ENHRY, CDR2 SYGVKD. This CDR3 contains 14 residues. With 6 bases removed from V and 4 bases from J, the gap between germline ends came to 10 bases. The CDR3 loop is CAIRRGAGANVLTF. The DNA for the CDR3 is TGTGCCATCAGGAGGGGGGCAGGGGCCAACGTCCTGACTTTC.

This clone was recorded once. The V and J genes are TRBV9 and TRBJ2-3; TRBD1 might be the D (7 bases). Looked up from germline, CDR1 is SGDLS and CDR2 is YYNGEE. This CDR3 is 14 amino acids long. V was clipped by 0 bases and J by 4 bases, with 9 bases between them. The CDR3 sequence is CASSVGRGADTQYF. For the CDR3, the DNA is TGTGCCAGCAGCGTAGGCAGGGGGGCAGATACGCAGTATTTT. Complete variable domain (other parts from reference TRBV9 and TRBJ2-3): DSGVTQTPKHLITATGQRVTLRCSPRSGDLSVYWYQQSLDQGLQFLIQYYNGEERAKGNILERFSAQQFPDLHSELNLSSLELGDSALYFCASSVGRGADTQYFGPGTRLTVL.

This clone was detected a few times. This sequence joins TRBV3-1 (or the pseudogene TRBV3-2) and TRBJ1-2; unclear D gene. Deletions cut 1 base from V and 12 bases from J, with 18 bases between. The germline V gene has CDR1 LGHDT and CDR2 YNNKEL (reference sequence). This CDR3 spans 14 amino acids. CDR3 coding DNA: TGTGCCAGCAGCCAAGGAGCCCCAGGTTTGAAGAACACCTTC. Translating it yields CASSQGAPGLKNTF.

A word on this clone: The same CDR3 arises from other DNA sequences in this sample as well. The chain joins TRBV5-1 to TRBJ1-1; possible D gene TRBD1, 6 bases. This CDR3 is 14 amino acids long. Trimming pared 0 bases from V and 0 bases from J, leaving 6 bases between. In germline, CDR1 is SGHRS, CDR2 YFSETQ. CDR3 sequence (DNA): TGCGCCAGCAGCTTGGGACAGGTGAACACTGAAGCTTTCTTT. Amino acid sequence: CASSLGQVNTEAFF.

The genes are TRBV19 and TRBJ2-7; 8 bases align to TRBD1. The CDR3 length is 12 residues. After removal of 4 bases from V and 5 bases from J, the junction contained 1 base not matched to a gene. Germline V gives CDR1 LNHDA, CDR2 SQIVND (reference sequence). CDR3 sequence reads: CASSRQGNEQYF. The CDR3 DNA sequence: TGTGCCAGTAGTAGACAGGGGAACGAGCAGTACTTC.

This rearrangement joins TRBV30 to TRBJ1-2; D perhaps matches TRBD1 (5 bases). Germline CDR1 GTSNPN, CDR2 SVGIG (reference sequence). Between the trimmed V and J ends, which lost 0 bases and 8 bases, there was a span of 16 bases. The CDR3 extends over 14 amino acids. DNA for the CDR3: TGTGCCTGGAGTGTCACCCAGGGCGGGCGGGGCTACACCTTC. It codes for CAWSVTQGGRGYTF.

This clone was seen just once. This chain joins TRBV3-1 (or the pseudogene TRBV3-2) and TRBJ1-1; a possible D gene is TRBD1 (5 bases). CDR1 is LGHDT and CDR2 is YNNKEL in the germline V gene (reference sequence). The V gene lost 6 bases and the J gene lost 1 base, with 12 bases spanning the gap. The CDR3 contains 14 residues. The CDR3 region has the DNA TGTGCCAGCAGGAAAACAGGAGGGAACACTGAAGCTTTCTTT. Translated: CASRKTGGNTEAFF.

The chain combines TRBV2 with TRBJ2-2; weak D call: TRBD1 (6 bases). The germline CDR1 and CDR2 sequences are SNHLY and FYNNEI. The CDR3 is made up of 16 amino acids. V lost 1 base to trimming and J lost 1 base, with 10 bases between them. The CDR3 sequence: CASSEVGGGNTGELFF. DNA for the CDR3: TGTGCCAGCAGTGAAGTAGGGGGTGGGAACACCGGGGAGCTGTTTTTT.

The chain uses TRBV5-1 and TRBJ2-5; 8 nucleotides line up with TRBD2. This CDR3 contains 15 residues. In germline, CDR1 is SGHRS, CDR2 YFSETQ. Trimming took 4 bases from V and 6 from J; bases not matched to a gene: 11. CDR3: CASSETGTGGKTQYF. The CDR3 DNA reads as TGCGCCAGCAGCGAAACCGGGACGGGGGGGAAGACCCAGTACTTC.

The chain recombines TRBV24-1 with TRBJ1-1; maybe TRBD1 (6 bases). Between the trimmed V and J ends, which lost 1 base and 4 bases, there was a span of 24 bases. Per the germline V gene, CDR1 is KGHDR and CDR2 is SFDVKD. This CDR3 is built from 19 residues. As DNA, the CDR3 is TGTGCCACCAGTGATTTCGCCCGACTACCAACAGGGCCCAGCACTGAAGCTTTCTTT. Protein product: CATSDFARLPTGPSTEAFF.

The J gene is TRBJ1-1, the V gene TRBV6-5, with 7 bases lining up with TRBD1. CDR1 and CDR2 from the germline V gene are MNHEY and SVGAGI. V dropped 5 bases and J dropped 0; count of bases not matched to a gene: 3. This CDR3 comprises 14 residues. CDR3 nucleotides: TGTGCCAGCAGTCGACAGGGAGTGAACACTGAAGCTTTCTTT. This encodes CASSRQGVNTEAFF.

This rearrangement joins TRBV7-9 to TRBJ2-3; TRBD2 aligns across 7 bases. Trimming cost V 5 bases and J 7 bases; bases outside gene matches: 12. This CDR3 is 15 amino acids long. The germline CDR1 and CDR2 sequences are SEHNR and FQNEAQ (reference sequence). CDR3 DNA: TGTGCCAGCAGCCCAAGCGGGGCGGCCCTCAATACGCAGTATTTT. Encoded protein: CASSPSGAALNTQYF.

This chain uses TRBV11-3 with TRBJ2-3; D remains unclear. With 5 bases removed from V and 0 bases from J, the gap between germline ends came to 9 bases. Germline values: CDR1 SGHNT, CDR2 YENEEA. This CDR3 contains 14 residues. The chain's CDR3 is CASSPTGSTDTQYF. CDR3 DNA sequence: TGTGCCAGCAGCCCGACCGGGAGCACAGATACGCAGTATTTT. Full variable domain (remainder filled in from reference TRBV11-3 and TRBJ2-3): EAGVVQSPRYKIIEKKQPVAFWCNPISGHNTLYWYLQNLGQGPELLIRYENEEAVDDSQLPKDRFSAERLKGVDSTLKIQPAELGDSAVYLCASSPTGSTDTQYFGPGTRLTVL.

V and J are TRBV27 and TRBJ2-4; maybe TRBD2 (7 bases). V gave up 6 bases and J gave up 3 bases, with 15 bases separating them. CDR1 and CDR2 from the germline V gene are MNHEY and SMNVEV (reference sequence). This CDR3 is built from 15 residues. In nucleotides, the CDR3 is TGTGCCAGCAGCCCCGGGGGGCGCGGCAAAAACATTCAGTACTTC. This encodes CASSPGGRGKNIQYF.

J is TRBJ2-1 and V is TRBV6-1; 15 bases are shared with TRBD2. Germline CDR1 MNHNS, CDR2 SASEGT. The J segment lost 4 bases and the V segment lost 3 bases, leaving 10 bases of the junction unmatched. The CDR3 length is 19 residues. CDR3 sequence: CASSEIAGTSGGPYNEQFF. CDR3 nucleotides: TGTGCCAGCAGTGAGATTGCCGGGACTAGCGGGGGGCCTTACAATGAGCAGTTCTTC.

V usage is TRBV30 and J usage is TRBJ2-5, with 15 bases matching TRBD2. The CDR3 is 16 amino acids. The V gene end was trimmed by 5 bases and the J gene end by 0 bases; junction bases not matched to a gene: 4. In germline, CDR1 is GTSNPN, CDR2 SVGIG (reference sequence). CDR3 DNA sequence: TGTGCCTGGGACGGGACTAGCGGGGGGCACCAAGAGACCCAGTACTTC. Its protein product is CAWDGTSGGHQETQYF.

The genes are TRBV5-6 and TRBJ2-2, with 8 positions matching TRBD1. CDR1 and CDR2 (germline): SGHDT, YYEEEE. The junction had 3 bases not matched to a gene; V was cut back by 0 bases and J by 2 bases. The CDR3 has 16 residues. CDR3 protein: CASSLAGTGNTGELFF. DNA for the CDR3: TGTGCCAGCAGCTTGGCCGGGACAGGTAACACCGGGGAGCTGTTTTTT.

This clone was seen a single time. The V gene is TRBV24-1, the J gene TRBJ2-7; TRBD1 matches 9 bases. The CDR3 has 17 residues. The V gene end was trimmed by 1 base and the J gene end by 3 bases; junction bases not matched to a gene: 9. Looked up from germline, CDR1 is KGHDR and CDR2 is SFDVKD. CDR3 sequence reads: CATSDFRRQGVYYEQYF. CDR3 coding DNA: TGTGCCACCAGTGATTTCCGACGACAGGGGGTATACTACGAGCAGTACTTC.

The chain uses TRBV11-2 and TRBJ1-1; the D gene is possibly TRBD1 (5 bases). The V gene lost 5 bases and the J gene lost 4 bases, with 17 bases spanning the gap. CDR3 length: 15 residues. Germline CDR1 is SGHAT and CDR2 is FQNNGV. CDR3 in DNA: TGTGCCAGCAGCCTTTCAGCAGGGCCGGCCACTGAAGCTTTCTTT. Translation gives CASSLSAGPATEAFF.

The CDR3 sequence: CASSPERGGVSNQPQHF. The CDR3, as DNA: TGTGCCAGCTCACCAGAGAGGGGGGGTGTTAGCAATCAGCCCCAGCATTTT. This sequence joins TRBV18 and TRBJ1-5; perhaps TRBD1 as D (6 bases). CDR1 and CDR2 from the germline V gene are KGHSH and LQKENI. The CDR3 consists of 17 residues. The germline V and J ends were trimmed by 2 bases and 0 bases, with 14 bases remaining between them.

V and J are TRBV27 and TRBJ2-2, with TRBD2 matching over 13 bases. This CDR3 comprises 17 residues. Germline values: CDR1 MNHEY, CDR2 SMNVEV (reference sequence). With 3 bases clipped from V and 5 bases from J, the junction kept 6 bases outside the gene matches. The CDR3 coding sequence is TGTGCCAGCAGTTTGAGACTAGCGGGGGGATGGACCGGGGAGCTGTTTTTT. Its protein product is CASSLRLAGGWTGELFF.

CDR3 nucleotide sequence: TGCGCCAGCAGCCAACAGACTAGCGGGACAACCTACAATGAGCAGTTCTTC. It codes for CASSQQTSGTTYNEQFF. The rearrangement uses TRBV4-1 and TRBJ2-1, with 11 bases matching TRBD2. From germline, CDR1 is MGHRA and CDR2 YSYEKL. V shed 2 bases and J 2 bases; nucleotides not matched to a gene: 5. This CDR3 has 17 residues.